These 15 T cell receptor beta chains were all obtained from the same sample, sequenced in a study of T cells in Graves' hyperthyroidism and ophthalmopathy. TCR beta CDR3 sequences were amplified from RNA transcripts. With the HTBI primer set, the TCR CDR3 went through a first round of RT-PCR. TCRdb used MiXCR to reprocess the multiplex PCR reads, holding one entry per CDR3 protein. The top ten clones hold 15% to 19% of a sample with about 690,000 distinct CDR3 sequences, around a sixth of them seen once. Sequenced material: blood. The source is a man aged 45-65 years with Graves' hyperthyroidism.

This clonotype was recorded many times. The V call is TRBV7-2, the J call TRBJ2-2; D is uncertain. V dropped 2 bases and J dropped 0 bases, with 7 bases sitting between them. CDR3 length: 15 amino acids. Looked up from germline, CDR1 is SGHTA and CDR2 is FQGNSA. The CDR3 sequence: CASSLLRPNTGELFF. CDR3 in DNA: TGTGCCAGCAGCTTATTAAGGCCGAACACCGGGGAGCTGTTTTTT.

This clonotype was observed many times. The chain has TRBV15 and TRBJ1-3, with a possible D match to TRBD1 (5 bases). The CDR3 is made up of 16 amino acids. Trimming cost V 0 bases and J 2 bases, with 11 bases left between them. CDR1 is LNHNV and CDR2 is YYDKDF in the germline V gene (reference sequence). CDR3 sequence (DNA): TGTGCCACCAGCAGAGATATGCTGGGACCTGGAAACACCATATATTTT. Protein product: CATSRDMLGPGNTIYF.

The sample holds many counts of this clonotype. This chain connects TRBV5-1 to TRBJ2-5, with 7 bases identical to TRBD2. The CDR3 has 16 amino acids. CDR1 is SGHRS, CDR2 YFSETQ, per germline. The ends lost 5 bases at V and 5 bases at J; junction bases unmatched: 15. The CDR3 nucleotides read TGCGCCAGCAGGACGGACCCGCAGCGGGGAATGGAGACCCAGTACTTC. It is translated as CASRTDPQRGMETQYF.

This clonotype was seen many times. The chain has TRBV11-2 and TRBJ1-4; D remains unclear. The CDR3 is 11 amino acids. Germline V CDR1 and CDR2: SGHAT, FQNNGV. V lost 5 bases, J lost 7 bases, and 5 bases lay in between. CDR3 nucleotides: TGTGCCAGCAGCAGAGGTGAAAAACTGTTTTTT. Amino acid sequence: CASSRGEKLFF.

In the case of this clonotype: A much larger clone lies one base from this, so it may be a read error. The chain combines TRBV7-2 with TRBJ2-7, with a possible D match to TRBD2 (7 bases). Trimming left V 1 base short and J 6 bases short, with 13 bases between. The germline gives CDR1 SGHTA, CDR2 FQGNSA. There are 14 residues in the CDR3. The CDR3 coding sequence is TGTGCCAGCAGCTTAGAAAGACGGGGGGCCGAGCAGTACTTC. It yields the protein CASSLERRGAEQYF.

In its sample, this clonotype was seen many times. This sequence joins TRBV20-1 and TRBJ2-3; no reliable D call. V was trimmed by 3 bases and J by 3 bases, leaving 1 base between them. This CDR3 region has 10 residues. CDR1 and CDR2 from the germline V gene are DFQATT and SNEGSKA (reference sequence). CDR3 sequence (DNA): TGCAGTGCTAGGACAGATACGCAGTATTTT. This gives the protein CSARTDTQYF.

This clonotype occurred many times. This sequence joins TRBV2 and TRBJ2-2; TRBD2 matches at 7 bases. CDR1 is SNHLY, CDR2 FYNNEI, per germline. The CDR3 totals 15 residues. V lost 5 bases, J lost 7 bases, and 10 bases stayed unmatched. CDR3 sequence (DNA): TGTGCCAGCAGTCTCCTCCCGGGGGGTCGCGGGGAGCTGTTTTTT. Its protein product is CASSLLPGGRGELFF.

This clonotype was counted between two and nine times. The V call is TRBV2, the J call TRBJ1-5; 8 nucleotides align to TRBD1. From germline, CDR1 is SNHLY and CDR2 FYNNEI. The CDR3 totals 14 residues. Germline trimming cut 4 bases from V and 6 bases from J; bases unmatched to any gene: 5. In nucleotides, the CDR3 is TGTGCCAGCAGTGCCCAGGGGGCCATTCAGCCCCAGCATTTT. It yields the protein CASSAQGAIQPQHF.

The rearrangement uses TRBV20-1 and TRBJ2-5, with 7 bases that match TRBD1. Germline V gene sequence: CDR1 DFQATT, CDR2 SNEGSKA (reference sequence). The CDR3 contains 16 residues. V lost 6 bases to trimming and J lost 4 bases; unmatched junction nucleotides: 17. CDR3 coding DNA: TGCAGTGCGCAAGGCCAAGGGACAGTGAATAGAGAGACCCAGTACTTC. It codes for CSAQGQGTVNRETQYF.

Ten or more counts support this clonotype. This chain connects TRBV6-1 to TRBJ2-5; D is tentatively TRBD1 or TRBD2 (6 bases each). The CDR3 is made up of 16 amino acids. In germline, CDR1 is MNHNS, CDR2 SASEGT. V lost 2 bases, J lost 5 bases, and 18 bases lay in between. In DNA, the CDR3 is TGTGCCAGCAGTGAAAGGGCCAAGATAGGGGGGGAGACCCAGTACTTC. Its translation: CASSERAKIGGETQYF.

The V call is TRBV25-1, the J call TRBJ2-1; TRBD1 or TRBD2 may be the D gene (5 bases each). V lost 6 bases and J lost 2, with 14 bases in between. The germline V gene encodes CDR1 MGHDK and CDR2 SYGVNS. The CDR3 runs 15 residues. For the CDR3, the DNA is TGTGCCAGCAGACCCCGGCAGGGAGCCTACAATGAGCAGTTCTTC. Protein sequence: CASRPRQGAYNEQFF.

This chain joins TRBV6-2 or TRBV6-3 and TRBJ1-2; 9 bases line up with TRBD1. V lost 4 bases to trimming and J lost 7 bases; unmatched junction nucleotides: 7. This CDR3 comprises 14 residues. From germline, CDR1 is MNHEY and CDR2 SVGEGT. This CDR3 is CASSLPGQGGGYTF. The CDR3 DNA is TGTGCCAGCAGTTTGCCGGGACAGGGTGGTGGCTACACCTTC.

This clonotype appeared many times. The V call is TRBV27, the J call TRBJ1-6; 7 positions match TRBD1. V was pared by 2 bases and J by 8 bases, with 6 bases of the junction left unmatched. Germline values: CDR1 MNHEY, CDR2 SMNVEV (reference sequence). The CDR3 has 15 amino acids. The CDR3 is CASSLVQGFDSPLHF. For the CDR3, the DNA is TGTGCCAGCAGTTTAGTACAGGGGTTTGATTCACCCCTCCACTTT.

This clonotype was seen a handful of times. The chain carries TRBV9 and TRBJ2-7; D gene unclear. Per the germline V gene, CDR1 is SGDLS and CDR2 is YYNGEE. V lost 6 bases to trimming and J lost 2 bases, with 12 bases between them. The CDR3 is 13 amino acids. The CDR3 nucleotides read TGTGCCAGCAATGGGCCGAATACCTACGAGCAGTACTTC. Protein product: CASNGPNTYEQYF.

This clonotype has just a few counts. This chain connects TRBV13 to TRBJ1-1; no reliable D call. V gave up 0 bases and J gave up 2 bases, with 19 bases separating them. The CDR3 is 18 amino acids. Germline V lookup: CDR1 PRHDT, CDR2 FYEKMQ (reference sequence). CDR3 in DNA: TGTGCCAGCAGCTTAGGCCTAATGAAGTTGGCGGGAAACACTGAAGCTTTCTTT. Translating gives CASSLGLMKLAGNTEAFF.